This passage covers 25 T cell receptor beta chains from one sample sequenced in a study of cytomegalovirus exposure and HLA in healthy donors. It was with 60 Vbeta and 13 Jbeta primers that the PCR ran. The protocol was immunoSEQ multiplex PCR, while the TCRdb copy is restricted to in-frame clones and leaves out a portion. The table includes approximately 37,000 clones, 70% to 85% detected once. Sequencing was carried out using PBMCs. The receptor set was obtained from a young man in good health and CMV-seronegative.

The rearrangement uses TRBV10-1 and TRBJ2-1, with TRBD2 identical over 9 bases. V trimming: 2 bases; J trimming: 15 bases; junction bases outside the gene matches: 14. Germline lookup yields CDR1 WNHNN and CDR2 SYGVQD (reference sequence). This CDR3 is 15 amino acids long. CDR3 residues: CASSEETRLAGSLFF. The CDR3 DNA is TGCGCCAGCAGTGAGGAAACCCGCCTAGCGGGGTCGTTGTTCTTC.

This clone turned up a few times. The chain is built from TRBV4-2 and TRBJ1-5; no clear D gene. Germline V gene sequence: CDR1 LGHNA, CDR2 YNFKEQ. The CDR3 has 16 residues. Trimming pared 0 bases from V and 3 bases from J, leaving 12 bases between. CDR3 bases: TGTGCCAGCAGCCAAGAGGGTTGGCAGGACAATCAGCCCCAGCATTTT. Translating it yields CASSQEGWQDNQPQHF.

V is TRBV15 and J is TRBJ2-7, with 7 bases aligning to TRBD1. Germline V gene sequence: CDR1 LNHNV, CDR2 YYDKDF (reference sequence). The CDR3 consists of 17 residues. After removal of 0 bases from V and 4 bases from J, the junction contained 12 bases not matched to a gene. In nucleotides, the CDR3 is TGTGCCACCAGCAGAGATAGGGGGCCCTTTGGGGGATACGAGCAGTACTTC. Amino acid sequence: CATSRDRGPFGGYEQYF.

The rearrangement links TRBV2 to TRBJ2-3; D may be TRBD2 (5 bases). The germline V gene encodes CDR1 SNHLY and CDR2 FYNNEI. The V gene lost 11 bases and the J gene lost 0 bases, with 6 bases spanning the gap. The CDR3 spans 11 residues. CDR3 region: CAGGSTDTQYF. The CDR3 nucleotides read TGTGCCGGAGGCAGCACAGATACGCAGTATTTT.

In this sample, this clone turned up a few times. The chain is built from TRBV6-1 and TRBJ1-1, with D maybe TRBD1 (6 bases). Germline V gives CDR1 MNHNS, CDR2 SASEGT. The CDR3 runs 14 residues. Trimming removed 6 bases at V and 0 bases at J, with 11 bases between. This CDR3 is CASRTGSMNTEAFF. In nucleotides, the CDR3 is TGTGCCAGCAGAACAGGGAGTATGAACACTGAAGCTTTCTTT.

The sample holds a few counts of this clone. The rearrangement joins TRBV9 to TRBJ2-1, with 8 nucleotides matching TRBD1. This CDR3 spans 16 amino acids. Germline values: CDR1 SGDLS, CDR2 YYNGEE. With 5 bases clipped from V and 6 bases from J, the junction kept 13 bases outside the gene matches. The DNA for the CDR3 is TGTGCCAGCAGTCCCGGACAGGGAAGGGGCGGCAATGAGCAGTTCTTC. Translation gives CASSPGQGRGGNEQFF.

The genes are TRBV4-1 and TRBJ2-5; 12 bases agree with TRBD2. V trimming: 0 bases; J trimming: 4 bases; junction bases outside the gene matches: 12. Germline V gene sequence: CDR1 MGHRA, CDR2 YSYEKL. The CDR3 runs 19 residues. CDR3 sequence (DNA): TGCGCCAGCAGCCAAGATGGTTGGGCTAGCGGGGGGGCCGGAGAGACCCAGTACTTC. Its protein product is CASSQDGWASGGAGETQYF.

The chain has TRBV10-1 and TRBJ1-6; no firm D call. Germline-derived CDR1 and CDR2 are WNHNN and SYGVQD (reference sequence). The CDR3 is 13 residues long. The ends were cut back, 6 bases at V and 7 bases at J, with 10 bases in the middle. The CDR3 protein is CASSGAGNSPLHF. In nucleotides, the CDR3 is TGCGCCAGCAGCGGTGCGGGGAATTCACCCCTCCACTTT.

CDR3 nucleotide sequence: TGTGCCAGCAGTCCTCAGGGGGGCACTGAAGCTTTCTTT. Translating it yields CASSPQGGTEAFF. The chain recombines TRBV27 with TRBJ1-1; 7 bases match TRBD1. CDR1 MNHEY and CDR2 SMNVEV come from the germline V gene (reference sequence). Trimming cost V 5 bases and J 4 bases; bases outside gene matches: 4. The CDR3 contains 13 residues.

The chain employs TRBV15 and TRBJ1-5, with D perhaps matching TRBD1 (5 bases). Germline V CDR1 and CDR2: LNHNV, YYDKDF (reference sequence). V was pared by 3 bases and J by 6 bases, with 21 bases between. The CDR3 spans 17 residues. The CDR3 region has the DNA TGTGCCACCAGCAGCGCGGACCTCGGGGGTGGCTCTCAGCCCCAGCATTTT. Translation gives CATSSADLGGGSQPQHF.

J is TRBJ2-3 and V is TRBV29-1; 8 nucleotides match TRBD2. The CDR3 has 13 amino acids. With V trimmed by 3 bases and J by 5 bases, 4 bases remained unmatched. Germline loops: CDR1 SQVTM, CDR2 ANQGSEA. The CDR3 bases are TGCAGCGTTGATGGCAGCGGGAGAGATACGCAGTATTTT. Its protein is CSVDGSGRDTQYF.

The V call is TRBV27, the J call TRBJ1-5, with unresolved D. The CDR3 sequence is 15 residues long. The germline V gene has CDR1 MNHEY and CDR2 SMNVEV (reference sequence). The V and J ends lost 6 bases and 0 bases respectively, with 12 bases between them. The chain's CDR3 is CASRRDYNSNQPQHF. The CDR3 DNA sequence: TGTGCCAGCAGACGCGATTATAATAGCAATCAGCCCCAGCATTTT.

The chain links TRBV18 to TRBJ1-1; D is perhaps TRBD1 (6 bases). This CDR3 is built from 17 residues. Per the germline V gene, CDR1 is KGHSH and CDR2 is LQKENI. V was pared by 0 bases and J by 1 base, with 15 bases between. The CDR3 DNA sequence: TGTGCCAGCTCACCACCACAGGGATTCTTAGGGAACACTGAAGCTTTCTTT. Translation: CASSPPQGFLGNTEAFF.

This chain joins TRBV28 and TRBJ1-3, with 7 positions matching TRBD1. V dropped 5 bases and J dropped 3; count of bases not matched to a gene: 22. Germline V gives CDR1 MDHEN, CDR2 SYDVKM. The CDR3 has 20 residues. The CDR3 is CASSTPAPRGTVEIGNTIYF. The CDR3 DNA reads TGTGCCAGCAGTACTCCAGCCCCTCGGGGGACAGTAGAGATTGGAAACACCATATATTTT. The whole variable domain, remainder taken from reference TRBV28 and TRBJ1-3, is DVKVTQSSRYLVKRTGEKVFLECVQDMDHENMFWYRQDPGLGLRLIYFSYDVKMKEKGDIPEGYSVSREKKERFSLILESASTNQTSMYLCASSTPAPRGTVEIGNTIYFGEGSWLTVV.

In nucleotides, the CDR3 is TGTGCCACCGCTAAAACAGGGGATTTTACGAATTCACCCCTCCACTTT. It is translated as CATAKTGDFTNSPLHF. The rearrangement uses TRBV15 and TRBJ1-6, with 7 positions matching TRBD1. Germline V lookup: CDR1 LNHNV, CDR2 YYDKDF (reference sequence). CDR3 length equals 16 residues. V gave up 8 bases and J gave up 7 bases; unmatched junction bases: 14.

This chain links TRBV6-5 with TRBJ1-3; D may be TRBD1 (6 bases). Germline lookup yields CDR1 MNHEY and CDR2 SVGAGI. This CDR3 has 15 residues. V lost 5 bases to trimming and J lost 5 bases, with 16 bases between them. CDR3: CASSQPSDRRNTIYF. The CDR3 region has the DNA TGTGCCAGCAGTCAACCTTCGGACAGAAGAAACACCATATATTTT.

The chain joins TRBV5-1 to TRBJ1-5; TRBD1 matches at 7 bases. The V and J ends lost 4 bases and 4 bases, in that order; junction bases with no gene match: 11. Per germline, CDR1 SGHRS and CDR2 YFSETQ. The CDR3 runs 16 residues. The CDR3 coding sequence is TGCGCCAGCAGCATATTCCGGGACAGACAAAATCAGCCCCAGCATTTT. This codes for CASSIFRDRQNQPQHF.

The V gene is TRBV5-1, the J gene TRBJ2-1, with D possibly TRBD1 on 5 matching bases. Trimming pared 0 bases from V and 5 bases from J, leaving 9 bases between. Germline CDR1 reads SGHRS; CDR2 reads YFSETQ. CDR3 length: 14 residues. CDR3 region: CASSLGTSHNEQFF. In nucleotides, the CDR3 is TGCGCCAGCAGCTTGGGGACAAGCCACAATGAGCAGTTCTTC.

This clone was counted a few times. This rearrangement joins TRBV5-5 to TRBJ1-5, with TRBD1 matching over 8 bases. CDR1 is SGHKS and CDR2 is YYEKEE in the germline V gene (reference sequence). This CDR3 region has 14 residues. V was clipped by 5 bases and J by 4 bases; unmatched bases: 5. CDR3 sequence reads: CASSRQGLNQPQHF. The DNA of the CDR3 is TGTGCCAGCAGTCGACAGGGGTTAAATCAGCCCCAGCATTTT.

This sequence joins TRBV6-1 and TRBJ1-5; D is possibly TRBD1 (6 bases). The germline V gene has CDR1 MNHNS and CDR2 SASEGT. The V and J ends lost 4 bases and 1 base respectively, with 8 bases between them. CDR3 length equals 14 residues. DNA of the CDR3: TGTGCCAGCAGTGGGGGGCAGAGCAATCAGCCCCAGCATTTT. Translation gives CASSGGQSNQPQHF.

This chain uses TRBV27 with TRBJ2-5, with TRBD1 matching 10 bases. The CDR3 runs to 14 residues. V lost 5 bases to trimming and J lost 6 bases; unmatched junction nucleotides: 6. Germline V gives CDR1 MNHEY, CDR2 SMNVEV (reference sequence). CDR3 nucleotides: TGTGCCAGCAGTACCCGGACAGGGGGGAAGACCCAGTACTTC. Translated: CASSTRTGGKTQYF.

In this sample, this clone turned up a few times. The chain links TRBV6-5 to TRBJ2-7; weak D call: TRBD2 (5 bases). This CDR3 region has 14 residues. V lost 7 bases and J lost 2, with 15 bases in between. The germline V gene has CDR1 MNHEY and CDR2 SVGAGI. CDR3 sequence (DNA): TGTGCCAGCACGGCTCAGCGGAGCCCCTACGAGCAGTACTTC. Encoded protein: CASTAQRSPYEQYF.

The chain carries TRBV25-1 and TRBJ2-3; tentative D call: TRBD2 (5 bases). CDR3 length: 15 residues. V was pared by 3 bases and J by 3 bases, with 13 bases between. The germline CDR1 and CDR2 sequences are MGHDK and SYGVNS. The DNA of the CDR3 is TGTGCCAGCAGTGACGCGGGTTACAGTACAGATACGCAGTATTTT. Translating gives CASSDAGYSTDTQYF. Complete variable domain (other parts from reference TRBV25-1 and TRBJ2-3): EADIYQTPRYLVIGTGKKITLECSQTMGHDKMYWYQQDPGMELHLIHYSYGVNSTEKGDLSSESTVSRIRTEHFPLTLESARPSHTSQYLCASSDAGYSTDTQYFGPGTRLTVL.

V and J are TRBV27 and TRBJ2-1; TRBD1 matches 12 bases. Germline V gives CDR1 MNHEY, CDR2 SMNVEV (reference sequence). V dropped 4 bases and J dropped 4; count of bases not matched to a gene: 2. The CDR3 is 15 residues long. The CDR3 is CASSSGQGAYNEQFF. For the CDR3, the DNA is TGTGCCAGCAGTTCGGGACAGGGGGCTTACAATGAGCAGTTCTTC.

The chain carries TRBV7-9 and TRBJ1-4, with D hard to call. The CDR3 is 14 residues long. Germline lookup yields CDR1 SEHNR and CDR2 FQNEAQ (reference sequence). V was shortened by 7 bases and J by 8 bases, with 17 bases between the two germline ends. DNA for the CDR3: TGTGCCAGCACCGCCGTGATGGGAGCAGAAAAACTGTTTTTT. It encodes CASTAVMGAEKLFF. Variable domain in full (rest from reference TRBV7-9 and TRBJ1-4): DTGVSQNPRHKITKRGQNVTFRCDPISEHNRLYWYRQTLGQGPEFLTYFQNEAQLEKSRLLSDRFSAERPKGSFSTLEIQRTEQGDSAMYLCASTAVMGAEKLFFGSGTQLSVL.